The sequence of this TCR beta chain was determined in a study of beta chain features in type 1 diabetes. Whole-study findings and limits: Whether TCRB rearrangement is influenced by HLA type was left unresolved in this analysis.

This clone was counted a few times. What it binds is unknown. V was pared by 5 bases and J by 10 bases, with 6 bases of the junction left unmatched. This CDR3 comprises 14 residues. Germline lookup yields CDR1 MNHNY and CDR2 SVGAGI (reference sequence). Isolated RNA was reverse transcribed in full, so expressed TCRB transcripts were sequenced. The data were produced by immunoSEQ multiplex PCR, yet TCRdb's version contains in-frame clones alone and is incomplete. The sample shows fewer than 400,000 clones, roughly 8% of them seen only once. J is TRBJ2-4 and V is TRBV6-6; 12 nucleotides agree with TRBD2. This clonotype was sampled from a woman aged 18-30 years in good health. Specimen: central memory CD4+ T cells from blood. CDR3 sequence: CASSRLAGDRIQYF. In nucleotides, the CDR3 is TGTGCCAGCAGTAGACTAGCGGGAGATCGGATTCAGTACTTC.